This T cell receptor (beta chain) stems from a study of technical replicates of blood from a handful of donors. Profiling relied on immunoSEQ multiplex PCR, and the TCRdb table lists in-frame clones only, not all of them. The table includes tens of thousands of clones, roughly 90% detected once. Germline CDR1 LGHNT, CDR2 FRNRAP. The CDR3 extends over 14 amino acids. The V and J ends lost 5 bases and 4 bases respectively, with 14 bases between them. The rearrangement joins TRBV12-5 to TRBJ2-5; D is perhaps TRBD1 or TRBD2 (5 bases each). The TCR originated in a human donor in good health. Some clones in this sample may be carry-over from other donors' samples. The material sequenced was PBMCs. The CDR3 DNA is TGTGCTAGTGGTCTGGGGGAGTCAGGAGAGACCCAGTACTTC. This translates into CASGLGESGETQYF.